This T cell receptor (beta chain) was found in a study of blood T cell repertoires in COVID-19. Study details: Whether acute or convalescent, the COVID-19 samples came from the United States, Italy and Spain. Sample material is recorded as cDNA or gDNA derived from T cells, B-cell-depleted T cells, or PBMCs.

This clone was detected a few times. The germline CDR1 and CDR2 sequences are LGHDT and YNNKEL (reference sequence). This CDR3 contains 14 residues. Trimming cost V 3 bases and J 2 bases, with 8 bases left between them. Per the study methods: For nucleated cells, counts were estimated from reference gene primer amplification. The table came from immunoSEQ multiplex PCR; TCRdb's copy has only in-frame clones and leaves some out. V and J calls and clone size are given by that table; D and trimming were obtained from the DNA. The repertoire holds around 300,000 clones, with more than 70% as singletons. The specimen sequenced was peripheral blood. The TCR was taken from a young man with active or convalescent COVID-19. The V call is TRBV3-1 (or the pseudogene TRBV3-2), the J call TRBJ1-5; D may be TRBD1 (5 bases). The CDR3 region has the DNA TGTGCCAGCAGCCAGGCGGGGGGCAATCAGCCCCAGCATTTT. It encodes CASSQAGGNQPQHF.